This passage covers 15 T cell receptor beta chains from one sample sequenced in a study of early T cells in non-severe SARS-CoV-2 infection. TCRdb processed the 5' RACE reads anew with MiXCR; each CDR3 protein has one entry. Of more than 45,000 distinct CDR3 sequences in the sample, around an eighth were seen once. The sequencing input was whole blood. These TCRs come from an adult who was a healthcare worker with PCR-confirmed SARS-CoV-2 infection or an uninfected control (not recorded which).

Notes on this clonotype: One junction end does not reproduce the germline sequence, and a read error may be involved. The chain combines TRBV20-1 with TRBJ1-1; D is possibly TRBD1 (5 bases). The CDR3 covers 15 residues. Germline-derived CDR1 and CDR2 are DFQATT and SNEGSKA (reference sequence). CDR3 amino acids: CSANTPSGADTEVFF. CDR3 coding DNA: TGCAGTGCCAACACCCCCAGTGGGGCAGACACTGAAGTTTTCTTT.

CDR3 bases: TGCAGCGTTGAAGCGGCAGGCCACACAGATACGCAGTATTTT. It encodes CSVEAAGHTDTQYF. The rearrangement joins TRBV29-1 to TRBJ2-3; no definite D call. The CDR3 runs 14 residues. Looked up from germline, CDR1 is SQVTM and CDR2 is ANQGSEA. Trimming removed 1 base from V and 2 bases from J, with 10 bases in between.

The chain has TRBV6-5 and TRBJ2-7; D might be TRBD2 (5 bases). This CDR3 is built from 15 residues. The V gene lost 8 bases and the J gene lost 1 base, with 18 bases spanning the gap. Looked up from germline, CDR1 is MNHEY and CDR2 is SVGAGI. CDR3: CASRLAVGLSYEQYF. CDR3 nucleotides: TGTGCCAGCCGCCTTGCTGTAGGACTGTCCTACGAGCAGTACTTC.

This clonotype has ten or more counts. The chain combines TRBV30 with TRBJ1-1; D unresolved. The CDR3 is made up of 11 amino acids. The germline V gene encodes CDR1 GTSNPN and CDR2 SVGIG (reference sequence). The CDR3 nucleotides read TGTGCTTGCCTTATTTACACTGAAGCTTTCTTT. It codes for CACLIYTEAFF.

This clonotype came up a few times. The chain uses TRBV20-1 and TRBJ2-7, with TRBD2 identical over 9 bases. In germline, CDR1 is DFQATT, CDR2 SNEGSKA (reference sequence). The CDR3 sequence is 14 residues long. J gave up 0 bases and V 3 bases, and 3 bases lay outside the gene matches. DNA of the CDR3: TGCAGTGCTAGCCCTAGCGGGGCCTCCTACGAGCAGTACTTC. This translates into CSASPSGASYEQYF.

The chain has TRBV7-2 and TRBJ2-1; TRBD2 agrees at 8 bases. This CDR3 spans 15 amino acids. From germline, CDR1 is SGHTA and CDR2 FQGNSA. The ends lost 2 bases at V and 5 bases at J; junction bases unmatched: 5. The CDR3 sequence: CASSLNSGENNEQFF. CDR3 sequence (DNA): TGTGCCAGCAGCTTAAATAGCGGGGAAAACAATGAGCAGTTCTTC.

The chain is built from TRBV5-4 and TRBJ2-1, with 9 bases matching TRBD1. The germline gives CDR1 SGHNT, CDR2 YYREEE (reference sequence). Unmatched junction bases numbered 8, after V lost 0 bases and J lost 7 bases. This CDR3 is 16 amino acids long. This chain's CDR3 is CASSLGTGETLNEQFF. CDR3 nucleotide sequence: TGTGCCAGCAGCTTGGGGACAGGGGAGACCCTTAATGAGCAGTTCTTC.

The gene calls are TRBV29-1 and TRBJ2-1; 7 positions match TRBD2. Unmatched junction bases numbered 9, after V lost 4 bases and J lost 6 bases. The CDR3 is 14 residues long. The germline V gene encodes CDR1 SQVTM and CDR2 ANQGSEA. This chain's CDR3 is CSVVGGSPSNEQFF. The DNA of the CDR3 is TGCAGCGTTGTGGGAGGGAGCCCCTCCAATGAGCAGTTCTTC.

The genes are TRBV7-2 and TRBJ2-5; D is uncertain. V was pared by 3 bases and J by 4 bases, with 12 bases between. This CDR3 spans 14 amino acids. The germline gives CDR1 SGHTA, CDR2 FQGNSA. CDR3 DNA: TGTGCCAGCAGCTTCACAAGTGTTATAGAGACCCAGTACTTC. It yields the protein CASSFTSVIETQYF. Full variable domain (remainder filled in from reference TRBV7-2 and TRBJ2-5): GAGVSQSPSNKVTEKGKDVELRCDPISGHTALYWYRQSLGQGLEFLIYFQGNSAPDKSGLPSDRFSAERTGGSVSTLTIQRTQQEDSAVYLCASSFTSVIETQYFGPGTRLLVL.

The J gene is TRBJ2-2, the V gene TRBV24-1, with D perhaps TRBD1 or TRBD2 (6 bases each). The germline CDR1 and CDR2 sequences are KGHDR and SFDVKD. Trimming left V 4 bases short and J 5 bases short, with 19 bases between. The CDR3 runs to 17 residues. The CDR3 nucleotides read TGTGCCACCAGTGACCTGAAACGGGGGCAGTGGACCGGGGAGCTGTTTTTT. Encoded protein: CATSDLKRGQWTGELFF.

The V gene is TRBV29-1, the J gene TRBJ1-2, with TRBD1 matching over 7 bases. CDR3 length: 15 residues. Germline CDR1 reads SQVTM; CDR2 reads ANQGSEA. J gave up 5 bases and V 0 bases, and 9 bases lay outside the gene matches. DNA of the CDR3: TGCAGCGTTGAAGATAGATACAGGGGATCTTATGGCTACACCTTC. Protein sequence: CSVEDRYRGSYGYTF.

V and J are TRBV30 and TRBJ2-6; no clear D. Trimming cost V 5 bases and J 0 bases, with 8 bases left between them. The CDR3 consists of 14 residues. The germline gives CDR1 GTSNPN, CDR2 SVGIG (reference sequence). Written as DNA, the CDR3 is TGTGCCTGGGGGCGGAACTCTGGGGCCAACGTCCTGACTTTC. This sequence encodes CAWGRNSGANVLTF.

This clonotype was seen repeatedly, ten times or more. V gene TRBV28 combines with J gene TRBJ2-5; 7 bases match TRBD2. CDR3 length equals 12 residues. V lost 8 bases and J lost 1; bases outside the gene matches: 1. In germline, CDR1 is MDHEN, CDR2 SYDVKM. The CDR3: CASRGVQETQYF. CDR3 DNA: TGTGCCAGCCGGGGGGTCCAAGAGACCCAGTACTTC.

This clonotype was counted only a few times. This chain uses TRBV28 with TRBJ1-1, with D possibly matching TRBD1 (6 bases). CDR3 length equals 16 residues. CDR1 MDHEN and CDR2 SYDVKM come from the germline V gene. The V gene lost 7 bases and the J gene lost 5 bases, with 23 bases spanning the gap. The CDR3 sequence: CASNSYDGRGRTEAFF. The CDR3, as DNA: TGTGCCAGCAACTCATACGACGGGAGGGGGAGGACTGAAGCTTTCTTT.

This clonotype turned up a few times. The chain employs TRBV11-2 and TRBJ1-5; D is undetermined. Trimming removed 10 bases at V and 6 bases at J, with 13 bases between. The CDR3 totals 12 residues. Germline values: CDR1 SGHAT, CDR2 FQNNGV. CDR3 protein: CATAPLVQPQHF. CDR3 nucleotide sequence: TGTGCCACCGCGCCACTTGTTCAGCCCCAGCATTTT.